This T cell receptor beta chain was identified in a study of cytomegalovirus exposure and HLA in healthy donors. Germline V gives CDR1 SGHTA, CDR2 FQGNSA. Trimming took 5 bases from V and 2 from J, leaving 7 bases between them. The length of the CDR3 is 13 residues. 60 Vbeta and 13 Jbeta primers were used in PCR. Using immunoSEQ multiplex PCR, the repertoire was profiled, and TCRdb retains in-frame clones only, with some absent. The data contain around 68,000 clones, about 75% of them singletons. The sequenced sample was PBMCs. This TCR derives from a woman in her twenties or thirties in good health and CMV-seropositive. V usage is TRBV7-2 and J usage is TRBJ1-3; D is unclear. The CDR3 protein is CASSPYPGNTIYF. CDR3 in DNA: TGTGCCAGCAGCCCCTACCCTGGAAACACCATATATTTT.